The 2 T cell receptor beta chains presented below share a single source sample, sequenced in a study of blood T cell repertoires in COVID-19 (TCRdb year 2020). Library method: the immunoSEQ multiplex PCR assay. TCRdb retrieved this table from immuneACCESS and kept in-frame rearrangements only. Not all clones are present; in checked studies, unresolved V genes account for under half, and no reason is known for the remainder. The sample records under 200,000 clones, roughly 80% of which are singletons. Of the sample, 11% is held by the ten largest clones. What was sequenced was PBMCs or T cells enriched from blood (not recorded which). The receptor source for this set is a man aged 50-59 years who had recovered from COVID-19.

This clone was counted a few times. The rearrangement uses TRBV5-4 and TRBJ1-6, with 7 bases lining up with TRBD1. This CDR3 is built from 16 residues. CDR1 is SGHNT, CDR2 YYREEE, per germline (reference sequence). V shed 2 bases and J 7 bases; nucleotides not matched to a gene: 9. The CDR3 sequence is CASSLPGGGKNSPLHF. CDR3 sequence (DNA): TGTGCCAGCAGCTTACCGGGAGGGGGCAAGAATTCACCCCTCCACTTT.

The chain uses TRBV9 and TRBJ1-3; D not resolved. V was cut by 3 bases and J by 0 bases, with 16 bases left in between. This CDR3 spans 17 amino acids. CDR1 is SGDLS, CDR2 YYNGEE, per germline. The CDR3 sequence: CASSELPDSSSGNTIYF. For the CDR3, the DNA is TGTGCCAGCAGCGAACTTCCGGACTCTAGCTCTGGAAACACCATATATTTT.